These 16 T cell receptor beta chains were all obtained from the same sample, sequenced in a study of T-cell reconstitution after alpha-beta-depleted transplantation in children. The library targeted TCRbeta and was prepared with unique molecular identifiers. TCRdb independently ran MiXCR on the PCR reads; one entry per CDR3 protein. Of fewer than 400,000 distinct CDR3 sequences listed, 20% were seen once; the top ten hold approximately 3.9%. The specimen was PBMCs from the stem cell graft donor, collected from the stem cell graft. Receptors were obtained from a human donor who donated a stem cell graft to a child with acute myeloid leukemia.

V is TRBV12-3 or TRBV12-4 and J is TRBJ2-7, with 7 bases lining up with TRBD2. This CDR3 has 14 residues. The trim removed 1 base at V and 5 bases at J, leaving 5 bases unmatched. This chain's CDR3 is CASSLGGAGDEQYF. DNA of the CDR3: TGTGCCAGCAGTTTAGGTGGTGCGGGGGACGAGCAGTACTTC.

This clonotype came up many times. CDR3 sequence: CSAPQPRQGWETQYF. Here the CDR3 DNA reads TGCAGTGCCCCCCAGCCTCGGCAGGGTTGGGAGACCCAGTACTTC. V is TRBV20-1 and J is TRBJ2-5, with D perhaps TRBD1 (5 bases). Trimming shortened V by 6 bases and J by 5 bases, and 22 bases separated the two germline ends. The CDR3 covers 15 residues. The V gene's germline CDR1 is DFQATT and CDR2 SNEGSKA (reference sequence).

In this sample, this clonotype turned up many times. The chain couples TRBV29-1 to TRBJ1-1; 9 nucleotides line up with TRBD1. The CDR3 totals 13 residues. V gave up 6 bases and J gave up 2 bases; unmatched junction bases: 4. The germline V gene encodes CDR1 SQVTM and CDR2 ANQGSEA. The CDR3 loop is CSVLTGGNTEAFF. The CDR3 DNA reads TGCAGCGTCCTGACAGGGGGAAACACTGAAGCTTTCTTT.

This clonotype was seen a few times. The rearrangement uses TRBV20-1 and TRBJ2-7; TRBD2 matches at 11 bases. V was pared by 2 bases and J by 3 bases, with 6 bases of the junction left unmatched. The CDR3 length is 15 residues. The germline CDR1 and CDR2 sequences are DFQATT and SNEGSKA (reference sequence). The CDR3 DNA sequence: TGCAGTGCTAGACCCGGGACTAGCGGTTACTACGAGCAGTACTTC. Translation: CSARPGTSGYYEQYF.

V is TRBV5-1 and J is TRBJ2-7; D gene unclear. V lost 4 bases and J 0 bases, leaving 11 bases between the germline ends. Germline V lookup: CDR1 SGHRS, CDR2 YFSETQ. CDR3 size: 14 residues. In DNA form, the CDR3 reads TGCGCCAGCAGCCCTGACTTGACCTCCTACGAGCAGTACTTC. Translating gives CASSPDLTSYEQYF. Full variable domain (remainder filled in from reference TRBV5-1 and TRBJ2-7): KAGVTQTPRYLIKTRGQQVTLSCSPISGHRSVSWYQQTPGQGLQFLFEYFSETQRNKGNFPGRFSGRQFSNSRSEMNVSTLELGDSALYLCASSPDLTSYEQYFGPGTRLTVT.

This chain uses TRBV2 with TRBJ2-2; possibly TRBD1 for D (5 bases). CDR1 is SNHLY and CDR2 is FYNNEI in the germline V gene. This CDR3 region has 13 residues. The V end lost 4 bases, the J end lost 7 bases, and 10 bases lay between the germline ends. The CDR3 DNA reads as TGTGCCAGCAGTGTCAGGGAAAGCGGGGAGCTGTTTTTT. Protein sequence: CASSVRESGELFF.

Only a few counts were recorded for this clonotype. The chain carries TRBV11-1 and TRBJ1-1, with D possibly TRBD1 on 6 matching bases. Trimming pared 4 bases from V and 1 base from J, leaving 22 bases between. CDR1 SGHAT and CDR2 FQDESV come from the germline V gene (reference sequence). The CDR3 covers 18 residues. CDR3 coding DNA: TGTGCCAGCAGCTCCTATTGGACCAGACAGGCTAGGAACACTGAAGCTTTCTTT. This encodes CASSSYWTRQARNTEAFF.

This clonotype has only a few counts. This chain's CDR3 is CASSLSPLGGSYEQYF. In DNA, the CDR3 is TGTGCCAGCAGCTTATCGCCCCTGGGAGGGTCCTACGAGCAGTACTTC. The chain has TRBV7-2 and TRBJ2-7, with 7 bases fitting TRBD2. The V segment lost 2 bases and the J segment 1 base; nucleotides outside the gene matches: 8. This CDR3 spans 16 amino acids. The germline CDR1 and CDR2 sequences are SGHTA and FQGNSA.

This clonotype was recorded at least ten times. The V and J genes are TRBV20-1 and TRBJ2-1, with 12 bases matching TRBD2. V lost 8 bases and J lost 1; bases outside the gene matches: 12. The CDR3 is 17 amino acids. In germline, CDR1 is DFQATT, CDR2 SNEGSKA (reference sequence). CDR3 in DNA: TGCAGTCCAATTCAGACTAGCGGGGGTCGGTCCTACAATGAGCAGTTCTTC. Its protein product is CSPIQTSGGRSYNEQFF.

This clonotype was observed a few times. This chain connects TRBV20-1 to TRBJ1-1, with D possibly being TRBD1 (5 bases). From germline, CDR1 is DFQATT and CDR2 SNEGSKA (reference sequence). This CDR3 is built from 15 residues. V dropped 0 bases and J dropped 0 bases, with 11 bases sitting between them. CDR3 bases: TGCAGTGCTAGAGATACGGGGCCAGTGAACACTGAAGCTTTCTTT. Its protein product is CSARDTGPVNTEAFF.

This clonotype showed up just a few times. The chain uses TRBV15 and TRBJ2-7; 9 bases are a match to TRBD1. The CDR3 is 20 amino acids. After removal of 0 bases from V and 2 bases from J, the junction contained 17 bases not matched to a gene. The germline gives CDR1 LNHNV, CDR2 YYDKDF (reference sequence). In DNA form, the CDR3 reads TGTGCCACCAGCAGAGACTACGGATCGGACAGGGGCACTGTAGCCTACGAGCAGTACTTC. It specifies CATSRDYGSDRGTVAYEQYF.

This chain connects TRBV24-1 to TRBJ2-2; D is undetermined. The germline V gene has CDR1 KGHDR and CDR2 SFDVKD. Trimming pared 9 bases from V and 0 bases from J, leaving 10 bases between. This CDR3 has 14 residues. The CDR3 DNA follows: TGTGCCACCGCTCCGGGTTCGAACACCGGGGAGCTGTTTTTT. Translated, it gives CATAPGSNTGELFF.

V is TRBV12-3 or TRBV12-4 and J is TRBJ2-3, with TRBD2 matching over 7 bases. The V and J ends lost 5 bases and 6 bases, in that order; junction bases with no gene match: 11. The length of the CDR3 is 15 residues. Here the CDR3 DNA reads TGTGCCAGCAGTACTAGCGTGGCTAGGCTGGATACGCAGTATTTT. It encodes CASSTSVARLDTQYF.

This clonotype was counted only a few times. This sequence joins TRBV12-3 or TRBV12-4 and TRBJ1-5, with 7 bases lining up with TRBD1. This CDR3 is 14 amino acids long. V shed 5 bases and J 7 bases; nucleotides not matched to a gene: 8. CDR3 in amino acids: CASSLRTGGQPQHF. DNA of the CDR3: TGTGCCAGCAGTCTACGGACAGGTGGGCAGCCCCAGCATTTT.

In nucleotides, the CDR3 is TGTGCCAGTAGTCGCGGGACAGGGGTTGGCTACACCTTC. This encodes CASSRGTGVGYTF. This chain connects TRBV19 to TRBJ1-2, with 10 bases identical to TRBD1. Per the germline V gene, CDR1 is LNHDA and CDR2 is SQIVND (reference sequence). This CDR3 has 13 amino acids. J was trimmed by 7 bases and V by 5 bases; bases with no gene match: 4.

J is TRBJ2-7 and V is TRBV28; TRBD1 is a possible D gene (7 bases). Germline V lookup: CDR1 MDHEN, CDR2 SYDVKM. This CDR3 spans 14 amino acids. V shed 4 bases and J shed 3 bases, with 13 bases lying between them. The CDR3 is CASSSDREDYEQYF. The CDR3 nucleotides read TGTGCCAGCAGTTCTGACAGGGAGGACTACGAGCAGTACTTC.